The clone carrying this T cell receptor (beta chain) was detected only a few times. Genomic DNA, serving as template, underwent TCR beta VDJ and CDR3 profiling. TCRdb re-called the reads with MiXCR, one entry per CDR3 protein. Here the sample spans about 190,000 distinct CDR3 sequences, approximately 52% being singletons. This sample is part of a study of CD8+CD57+ T cells in acquired aplastic anemia. Germline loops: CDR1 SGDLS, CDR2 YYNGEE. The CDR3 consists of 15 residues. The V gene end was trimmed by 0 bases and the J gene end by 2 bases; junction bases not matched to a gene: 1. The chain recombines TRBV9 with TRBJ2-3, with TRBD2 matching over 9 bases. The source material was sorted CD4+, CD8+, or CD8+CD57+ T cells (not recorded which) from PBMCs. The origin of this receptor is a human donor in good health, serving as a control. The CDR3 DNA sequence: TGTGCCAGCAGCGTAGGACTAGCGGACACAGATACGCAGTATTTT. Protein product: CASSVGLADTDTQYF.